This TCR beta chain comes out of a study of beta chain features in type 1 diabetes. Study-level background: Healthy donors, compared against patients, showed similar age, gender and cell yields.

About this clone: Antigen: not known.

One heparinised blood draw averaging approximately 120 mL was given by each donor. The length of the CDR3 is 16 residues. Germline-derived CDR1 and CDR2 are SGDLS and YYNGEE. V dropped 2 bases and J dropped 7 bases, with 22 bases sitting between them. Of the isolated RNA, all was reverse transcribed, and so the sequenced material was expressed TCRB transcripts. The protocol was immunoSEQ multiplex PCR, while the TCRdb copy is restricted to in-frame clones and leaves out a portion. The sample shows about 710,000 clones, about 14% of them seen only once. Findings and limits, study-wide: Cells with high TCR expression could be over-represented when cDNA is sequenced. A greater similarity of naive, central memory and Treg TCRB repertoires was seen among patients than among healthy donors. Moderate yet significant TCRB CDR3 shortening was seen in Type 1 diabetes patients in all four CD4+ subsets.

The sample comprised naive CD4+ T cells from blood. The chain is built from TRBV9 and TRBJ2-7; tentatively, D is TRBD2 (6 bases). This sequence was found in a man aged 18 to 29 with type 1 diabetes. The CDR3 region has the DNA TGTGCCAGCAGCGTGGGGGGTATACCCTCACCTTGGGAGCAGTACTTC. Translation: CASSVGGIPSPWEQYF.